This T cell receptor beta chain was sequenced in a study of blood T cell repertoires in COVID-19. As for the study in general: Samples taken during acute and convalescent COVID-19 were collected in the United States, Italy and Spain. Sources were T cells, B-cell-depleted T cells, or PBMCs; the material itself was cDNA or gDNA.

In the original processing: Amplifying reference gene primers gave estimates of nucleated cell counts. Here immunoSEQ multiplex PCR was the method, and the copy in TCRdb shows in-frame clones only, minus some. The V and J calls and the clone size are those of that table, but D and trimming were determined from the DNA. The profile covers 25,000 to 35,000 clones, with more than 80% appearing a single time and about 7% taken by the ten largest. Germline V CDR1 and CDR2: SEHNR, FQNEAQ (reference sequence). V shed 5 bases, J shed 10 bases, and the junction held 12 bases outside the gene matches. The CDR3 is 15 amino acids.

The sequence was collected from a human donor in a cohort sampled during active COVID-19. This sequence joins TRBV7-9 and TRBJ2-1; 9 bases are a match to TRBD1. Sequenced material: peripheral blood. The CDR3 nucleotides are TGTGCCAGCAGCCGAGGGGACACAGGGGGCATCGAGCAGTTCTTC. It yields the protein CASSRGDTGGIEQFF.